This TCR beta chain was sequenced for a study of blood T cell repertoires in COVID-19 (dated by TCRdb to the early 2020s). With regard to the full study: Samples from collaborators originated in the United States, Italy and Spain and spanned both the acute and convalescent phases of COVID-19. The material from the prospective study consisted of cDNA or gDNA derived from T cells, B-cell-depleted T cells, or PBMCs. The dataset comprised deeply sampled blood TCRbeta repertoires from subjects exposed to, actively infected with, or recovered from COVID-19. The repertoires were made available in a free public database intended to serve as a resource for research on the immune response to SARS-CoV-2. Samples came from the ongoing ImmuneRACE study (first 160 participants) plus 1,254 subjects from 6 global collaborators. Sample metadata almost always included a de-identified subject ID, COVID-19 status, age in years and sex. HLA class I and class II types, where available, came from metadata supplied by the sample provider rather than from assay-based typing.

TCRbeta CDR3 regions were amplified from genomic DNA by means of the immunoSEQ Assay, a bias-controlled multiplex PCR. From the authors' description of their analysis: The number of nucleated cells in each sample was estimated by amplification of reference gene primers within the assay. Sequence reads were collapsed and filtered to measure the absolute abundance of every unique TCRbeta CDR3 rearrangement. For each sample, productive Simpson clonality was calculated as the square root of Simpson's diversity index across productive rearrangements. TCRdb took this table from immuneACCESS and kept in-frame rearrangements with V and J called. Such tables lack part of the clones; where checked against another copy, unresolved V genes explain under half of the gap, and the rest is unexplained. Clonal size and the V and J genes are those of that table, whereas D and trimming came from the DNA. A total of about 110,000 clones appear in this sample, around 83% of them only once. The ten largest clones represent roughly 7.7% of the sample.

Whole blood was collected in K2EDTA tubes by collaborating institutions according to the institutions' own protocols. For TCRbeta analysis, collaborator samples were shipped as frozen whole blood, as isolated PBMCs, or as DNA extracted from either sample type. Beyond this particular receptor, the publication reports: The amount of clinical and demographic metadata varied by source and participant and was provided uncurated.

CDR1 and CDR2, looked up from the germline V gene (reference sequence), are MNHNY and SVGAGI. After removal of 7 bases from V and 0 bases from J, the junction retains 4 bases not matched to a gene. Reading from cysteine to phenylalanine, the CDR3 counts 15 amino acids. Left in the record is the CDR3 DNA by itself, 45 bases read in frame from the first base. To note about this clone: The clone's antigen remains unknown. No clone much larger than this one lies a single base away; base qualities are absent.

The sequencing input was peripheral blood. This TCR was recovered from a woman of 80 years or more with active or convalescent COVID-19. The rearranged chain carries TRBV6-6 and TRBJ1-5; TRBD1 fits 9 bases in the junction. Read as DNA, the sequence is TGTGCCAGCACCCCGGGACAGGGTAGCAATCAGCCCCAGCATTTT. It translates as CASTPGQGSNQPQHF.